This T cell receptor beta chain emerged from a study of cytomegalovirus exposure and HLA in healthy donors. Findings of the study overall: Reports showed the classifier diagnosing cytomegalovirus status with high specificity and sensitivity.

With 1 base removed from V and 1 base from J, the gap between germline ends came to 10 bases. Germline V CDR1 and CDR2: KGHSH, LQKENI. The CDR3 sequence is 16 residues long. With respect to this clone: The antigen remains undetermined.

The table came from immunoSEQ multiplex PCR; TCRdb's copy has only in-frame clones and leaves some out. The sample contains 130,000 to 150,000 clones, about nine tenths of which appear only once. Sequencing was done on a sample of PBMCs. The clonotype was recovered from a woman aged 25 to 45 in good health and CMV-seropositive. The J gene is TRBJ2-2, the V gene TRBV18; D is perhaps TRBD1 (5 bases). The CDR3 nucleotides are TGTGCCAGCTCACCACAGGCAGGGTGGAACACCGGGGAGCTGTTTTTT. Encoded protein: CASSPQAGWNTGELFF.